This passage covers 9 T cell receptor beta chains from one sample sequenced in a study of brain T cells in children with intractable seizures (dated by TCRdb to the early 2020s). The library relied on the immunoSEQ multiplex PCR assay. Imported from immuneACCESS, the table was reduced by TCRdb to in-frame sequences with V and J called. These copies leave out some clones; in studies compared against another copy, an unresolved V gene accounts for under half, and the cause of the remainder is not known. This sample lists hundreds of thousands of clones; 85% to 95% were detected once. Around 6% of the sample is in the top ten clones. This specimen's time point label, per the study, means: blood from clinic visit 5 months post-surgery; TSC patient then seizure free. The starting material was peripheral blood, obtained approximately 5 months after surgery. These receptors were collected from a boy under two years old with tuberous sclerosis and intractable seizures.

This clone was picked up one time. This sequence joins TRBV7-2 and TRBJ2-7, with TRBD2 matching over 7 bases. The CDR3 is 14 residues long. Germline CDR1 reads SGHTA; CDR2 reads FQGNSA. The V segment lost 4 bases and the J segment 0 bases; nucleotides outside the gene matches: 3. This CDR3 reads CASSYGTTSYEQYF. The CDR3 nucleotides are TGTGCCAGCAGCTACGGGACTACCTCCTACGAGCAGTACTTC.

The rearrangement links TRBV5-4 to TRBJ2-7; tentative D call: TRBD1 (6 bases). The CDR3 totals 15 residues. Between the trimmed V and J ends, which lost 3 bases and 1 base, there was a span of 14 bases. Germline lookup yields CDR1 SGHNT and CDR2 YYREEE (reference sequence). Written as DNA, the CDR3 is TGTGCCAGCAGCTCTACACCGGACAGATCCTACGAGCAGTACTTC. It is translated as CASSSTPDRSYEQYF.

The CDR3 DNA follows: TGTGCCAGCAGTTACTCGACAGGGAAACGGAATTCACCCCTCCACTTT. Protein sequence: CASSYSTGKRNSPLHF. The J gene is TRBJ1-6, the V gene TRBV6-5; 7 bases fit TRBD1. The CDR3 length is 16 residues. Germline V gene lookup returns CDR1 MNHEY and CDR2 SVGAGI. V was pared by 0 bases and J by 7 bases, with 6 bases of the junction left unmatched.

This sequence joins TRBV9 and TRBJ2-7; unclear D gene. CDR1 and CDR2 (germline): SGDLS, YYNGEE. This CDR3 spans 13 amino acids. Trimming left V 0 bases short and J 5 bases short, with 9 bases between. The CDR3 region is CASSVGLKNEQYF. CDR3 DNA: TGTGCCAGCAGCGTAGGTCTCAAAAACGAGCAGTACTTC. Combining the CDR3 with reference TRBV9 and TRBJ2-7 gives the whole variable domain DSGVTQTPKHLITATGQRVTLRCSPRSGDLSVYWYQQSLDQGLQFLIQYYNGEERAKGNILERFSAQQFPDLHSELNLSSLELGDSALYFCASSVGLKNEQYFGPGTRLTVT.

This clone came up once. The J gene is TRBJ2-2, the V gene TRBV23-1; 7 bases match TRBD1. TRBV23-1 qualifies as an ORF whose function is uncertain. The CDR3 loop spans 15 amino acids. With 5 bases clipped from V and 4 bases from J, the junction kept 7 bases outside the gene matches. CDR3 amino acids: CASSRGQTTTGELFF. CDR3 nucleotides: TGCGCCAGCAGTAGGGGACAGACTACCACCGGGGAGCTGTTTTTT.

V usage is TRBV7-8 and J usage is TRBJ1-2; D gene uncertain. Germline V CDR1 and CDR2: SGHVS, FQNEAQ. CDR3 length equals 13 residues. The germline V and J ends were trimmed by 4 bases and 7 bases, with 13 bases remaining between them. As DNA, the CDR3 is TGTGCCAGCAGCTGGCAGTCGGCCACTGGCTACACCTTC. Encoded protein: CASSWQSATGYTF.

The genes are TRBV7-3 and TRBJ2-1; 9 nucleotides line up with TRBD1. V was clipped by 1 base and J by 9 bases; unmatched bases: 7. Looked up from germline, CDR1 is SGHTA and CDR2 is FQGTGA. The CDR3 has 15 amino acids. CDR3: CASSLMGQGQFEQFF. The CDR3 coding sequence is TGTGCCAGCAGCTTAATGGGACAGGGCCAATTTGAGCAGTTCTTC.

Details on this clone: Within the sample, other DNA sequences also encode this same CDR3. V gene TRBV7-3 combines with J gene TRBJ2-1, with D unresolved. CDR3 length: 11 residues. The V gene's germline CDR1 is SGHTA and CDR2 FQGTGA. Trimming stripped 2 bases from V and 6 bases from J, with 2 bases between. In DNA, the CDR3 is TGTGCCAGCAGCTTAGGCAATGAGCAGTTCTTC. Translation: CASSLGNEQFF.

The CDR3 coding sequence is TGTGCCAGCAGCTTAGGAGGGAGCGTACAGGGCTACACCTTC. Protein product: CASSLGGSVQGYTF. The rearrangement uses TRBV7-9 and TRBJ1-2; D not resolved. This CDR3 is built from 14 residues. The V end was cut by 1 base, the J end by 8 bases, with 14 bases between. Germline V lookup: CDR1 SEHNR, CDR2 FQNEAQ (reference sequence).